This TCR beta chain was identified in a study of cytomegalovirus exposure and HLA in healthy donors. 60 Vbeta and 13 Jbeta primers were used in PCR. Generated by immunoSEQ multiplex PCR, the TCRdb table keeps only in-frame clones and is missing some. The repertoire consists of about 200,000 clones, with approximately 83% occurring once and the leading ten covering about 0.092%. The CDR3 consists of 13 residues. Trimming took off 4 bases at V and 0 bases at J, with 6 bases between the two ends. The germline V gene has CDR1 SGHTA and CDR2 FQGNSA. This clonotype was sampled from a boy between 2 and 10 years old in good health and CMV-seronegative. The J gene is TRBJ1-1, the V gene TRBV7-2; D is undetermined. The sequenced material came from PBMCs. CDR3 sequence (DNA): TGTGCCAGCAGCTCCGGGATGAACACTGAAGCTTTCTTT. It is translated as CASSSGMNTEAFF.